The 32 T cell receptor beta chains in this list originate from one sample, sequenced in a study of T-cell reconstitution after alpha-beta-depleted transplantation in children. Unique molecular identifiers were incorporated when the TCRbeta library was constructed. In TCRdb, the PCR reads were re-called with MiXCR into one record per CDR3 protein. The table has about 360,000 distinct CDR3 sequences, roughly 14% seen once. Sample: PBMCs, taken from the stem cell graft. These TCRs come from a human donor who donated a stem cell graft to a child with Fanconi anemia.

The rearrangement links TRBV20-1 to TRBJ2-7; the D is unclear. The ends were cut back, 4 bases at V and 0 bases at J, with 13 bases in the middle. Germline-derived CDR1 and CDR2 are DFQATT and SNEGSKA (reference sequence). The CDR3 runs to 14 residues. The CDR3 DNA follows: TGCAGTGCTACCCCGAGCAGGAACTCCTACGAGCAGTACTTC. Its translation: CSATPSRNSYEQYF.

This clonotype was picked up many times. V usage is TRBV5-8 and J usage is TRBJ1-1; D is perhaps TRBD1 (6 bases). Germline CDR1 and CDR2: SGHTS and YDEGEE. This CDR3 spans 16 amino acids. V lost 4 bases, J lost 0 bases, and 16 bases lay in between. The DNA for the CDR3 is TGTGCCAGCAGCCCTAAACTCACAGGGATGAACACTGAAGCTTTCTTT. Translating it yields CASSPKLTGMNTEAFF.

This clonotype has only a few counts. V is TRBV11-2 and J is TRBJ1-4, with 9 bases identical to TRBD1. The J segment lost 5 bases and the V segment lost 3 bases, leaving 4 bases of the junction unmatched. CDR1 and CDR2 (germline): SGHAT, FQNNGV. CDR3 length: 15 amino acids. The CDR3 region is CASSFSGTGNEKLFF. CDR3 sequence (DNA): TGTGCCAGCAGCTTCTCCGGGACAGGGAATGAAAAACTGTTTTTT.

The chain uses TRBV19 and TRBJ2-2; maybe TRBD1 (5 bases). The V and J ends lost 7 bases and 7 bases respectively, with 16 bases between them. Germline V gene sequence: CDR1 LNHDA, CDR2 SQIVND (reference sequence). The CDR3 runs to 14 residues. In DNA form, the CDR3 reads TGTGCCAGTACAGGCAGGGCTGATGGCGGGGAGCTGTTTTTT. Its protein is CASTGRADGGELFF.

This clonotype was observed a few times. V and J are TRBV3-1 and TRBJ1-2, with 7 positions matching TRBD1. V was clipped by 8 bases and J by 8 bases; unmatched bases: 8. Germline V gene lookup returns CDR1 LGHDT and CDR2 YNNKEL (reference sequence). The CDR3 spans 12 residues. The CDR3 coding sequence is TGTGCCAGCCGGGACAGCCTCCGGGGCTACACCTTC. As protein: CASRDSLRGYTF.

This chain uses TRBV20-1 with TRBJ2-1, with 13 positions matching TRBD2. Germline assignment: CDR1 DFQATT and CDR2 SNEGSKA (reference sequence). This CDR3 has 18 amino acids. V was clipped by 5 bases and J by 0 bases; unmatched bases: 10. Here the CDR3 DNA reads TGCAGTGCTCTCGGGACTAGCGGGGATTACAGCTCCTACAATGAGCAGTTCTTC. This encodes CSALGTSGDYSSYNEQFF.

This clonotype was observed many times. This CDR3 reads CASGQGASNTGELFF. CDR3 nucleotide sequence: TGCGCCAGTGGACAGGGGGCCTCGAACACCGGGGAGCTGTTTTTT. The V call is TRBV5-1, the J call TRBJ2-2; 11 nucleotides match TRBD1. The V gene's germline CDR1 is SGHRS and CDR2 YFSETQ. The CDR3 is 15 amino acids. V gave up 8 bases and J gave up 0 bases; unmatched junction bases: 3. Drawing the rest from reference TRBV5-1 and TRBJ2-2, the complete variable domain is KAGVTQTPRYLIKTRGQQVTLSCSPISGHRSVSWYQQTPGQGLQFLFEYFSETQRNKGNFPGRFSGRQFSNSRSEMNVSTLELGDSALYLCASGQGASNTGELFFGEGSRLTVL.

The V gene is TRBV7-2, the J gene TRBJ2-3; 7 nucleotides match TRBD1. Germline trimming cut 3 bases from V and 2 bases from J; bases unmatched to any gene: 8. Germline V gives CDR1 SGHTA, CDR2 FQGNSA. The CDR3 totals 16 residues. This CDR3 reads CASSFPRQGFTDTQYF. CDR3 DNA: TGTGCCAGCAGCTTTCCGAGACAGGGATTCACAGATACGCAGTATTTT.

This chain joins TRBV6-1 and TRBJ2-1; TRBD2 matches at 11 bases. The CDR3 consists of 15 residues. CDR1 MNHNS and CDR2 SASEGT come from the germline V gene. The trim removed 5 bases at V and 5 bases at J, leaving 5 bases unmatched. The CDR3 region has the DNA TGTGCCAGCAGTCCGCTAGCGGGGGGTAACAATGAGCAGTTCTTC. This encodes CASSPLAGGNNEQFF.

The chain carries TRBV29-1 and TRBJ2-1, with D possibly TRBD2 on 7 matching bases. Germline V gives CDR1 SQVTM, CDR2 ANQGSEA. The V end was cut by 8 bases, the J end by 4 bases, with 24 bases between. The CDR3 is made up of 16 amino acids. CDR3 loop: CSTLGGGPRSYNEQFF. CDR3 bases: TGCAGCACCTTAGGGGGGGGGCCTCGATCTTACAATGAGCAGTTCTTC.

This clonotype was counted between two and nine times. V gene TRBV6-1 combines with J gene TRBJ2-2; D call uncertain. Germline V gives CDR1 MNHNS, CDR2 SASEGT. Trimming stripped 5 bases from V and 6 bases from J, with 19 bases between. The CDR3 covers 16 residues. CDR3 amino acids: CASSPPPGPGPGELFF. CDR3 nucleotides: TGTGCCAGCAGTCCCCCCCCCGGGCCCGGTCCCGGGGAGCTGTTTTTT.

This clonotype was recorded at least ten times. The J gene is TRBJ2-1, the V gene TRBV3-1; 7 bases align to TRBD2. Germline loops: CDR1 LGHDT, CDR2 YNNKEL (reference sequence). The CDR3 consists of 15 residues. V dropped 2 bases and J dropped 9; count of bases not matched to a gene: 10. DNA for the CDR3: TGTGCCAGCAGCCAACCTCTTGGACTAGTGGGTGAGCAGTTCTTC. Protein: CASSQPLGLVGEQFF.

This clonotype came up a few times. The CDR3: CAGEVGTRAYEQYF. DNA of the CDR3: TGTGCCGGGGAAGTGGGGACGAGAGCCTACGAGCAGTACTTC. This chain links TRBV7-8 with TRBJ2-7, with D perhaps being TRBD1 or TRBD2 (5 bases each). The germline CDR1 and CDR2 sequences are SGHVS and FQNEAQ. This CDR3 has 14 amino acids. Trimming stripped 11 bases from V and 2 bases from J, with 19 bases between.

V and J are TRBV5-1 and TRBJ2-7, with 10 bases matching TRBD2. V shed 0 bases and J 7 bases; nucleotides not matched to a gene: 7. The CDR3 runs 15 residues. CDR1 is SGHRS and CDR2 is YFSETQ in the germline V gene. CDR3 region: CASSLVSGGAGEQYF. The CDR3 region has the DNA TGCGCCAGCAGCTTGGTGAGCGGGGGGGCCGGGGAGCAGTACTTC. The variable domain in full, completed from reference TRBV5-1 and TRBJ2-7, reads KAGVTQTPRYLIKTRGQQVTLSCSPISGHRSVSWYQQTPGQGLQFLFEYFSETQRNKGNFPGRFSGRQFSNSRSEMNVSTLELGDSALYLCASSLVSGGAGEQYFGPGTRLTVT.

The chain recombines TRBV29-1 with TRBJ2-4; weak D call: TRBD1 (7 bases). V lost 7 bases, J lost 7 bases, and 14 bases lay in between. The germline gives CDR1 SQVTM, CDR2 ANQGSEA. The CDR3 length is 12 residues. CDR3 amino acids: CSASAGGNIQYF. The CDR3 bases are TGCAGCGCTTCGGCAGGGGGGAACATTCAGTACTTC.

A few counts support this clonotype. The V call is TRBV11-1, the J call TRBJ1-1, with D unclear. The germline V gene encodes CDR1 SGHAT and CDR2 FQDESV (reference sequence). The CDR3 consists of 15 residues. The V gene lost 2 bases and the J gene lost 5 bases, with 15 bases spanning the gap. Here the CDR3 DNA reads TGTGCCAGCAGCTTAATAGTGGGTCTAGGGACTGAAGCTTTCTTT. The encoded protein is CASSLIVGLGTEAFF.

This clonotype was counted many times. The chain carries TRBV12-3 or TRBV12-4 and TRBJ1-1, with D unresolved. This CDR3 has 15 residues. V gave up 6 bases and J gave up 0 bases, with 14 bases separating them. The DNA of the CDR3 is TGTGCCAGCAGCCCTCAAGCCGTGGTGAACACTGAAGCTTTCTTT. Translating gives CASSPQAVVNTEAFF.

This clonotype was seen at least ten times. The gene calls are TRBV29-1 and TRBJ1-1; maybe TRBD1 (5 bases). V was trimmed by 7 bases and J by 4 bases, leaving 19 bases between them. CDR3 size: 14 residues. CDR1 and CDR2 (germline): SQVTM, ANQGSEA. The chain's CDR3 is CSAPRAGTRTEAFF. CDR3 DNA: TGCAGCGCCCCCAGGGCAGGGACCCGCACTGAAGCTTTCTTT.

This clonotype was seen a handful of times. The J gene is TRBJ1-1, the V gene TRBV12-3 or TRBV12-4; maybe TRBD1 (5 bases). CDR3 length: 13 residues. Trimming stripped 7 bases from V and 6 bases from J, with 15 bases between. Written as DNA, the CDR3 is TGTGCCAGCAACTACTCTCCGGGACCTGAAGCTTTCTTT. This codes for CASNYSPGPEAFF.

DNA for the CDR3: TGCAGTGCTAGTGCAGGGACTTCCAATCAGCCCCAGCATTTT. It is translated as CSASAGTSNQPQHF. The chain employs TRBV20-1 and TRBJ1-5, with a tentative D call TRBD1 (5 bases). Trimming left V 3 bases short and J 3 bases short, with 12 bases between. This CDR3 has 14 residues. Germline V gene data show CDR1 as DFQATT and CDR2 as SNEGSKA (reference sequence).

The chain uses TRBV6-5 and TRBJ1-1, with 9 nucleotides matching TRBD1. J gave up 2 bases and V 4 bases, and 8 bases lay outside the gene matches. Germline CDR1 and CDR2: MNHEY and SVGAGI. The CDR3 covers 16 residues. The CDR3 spells CASSSHRGLINTEAFF. The CDR3 DNA sequence: TGTGCCAGCAGTTCGCACAGGGGGCTAATTAACACTGAAGCTTTCTTT.

This clonotype was found a few times. The chain recombines TRBV5-1 with TRBJ1-1; D call uncertain. V was cut by 4 bases and J by 6 bases, with 13 bases left in between. The CDR3 runs 13 residues. Germline V lookup: CDR1 SGHRS, CDR2 YFSETQ. CDR3: CASSVDSSAEAFF. CDR3 coding DNA: TGCGCCAGCAGCGTCGACTCGAGCGCTGAAGCTTTCTTT.

This clonotype was detected many times. The chain couples TRBV7-9 to TRBJ1-6, with 9 nucleotides matching TRBD1. Per germline, CDR1 SEHNR and CDR2 FQNEAQ (reference sequence). The CDR3 is 16 residues long. V gave up 5 bases and J gave up 9 bases; unmatched junction bases: 11. The CDR3 DNA reads as TGTGCCAGCAGCCACGGGACAGGGTCTGTCGTTTCACCCCTCCACTTT. It is translated as CASSHGTGSVVSPLHF.

The sample holds a few counts of this clonotype. V and J are TRBV6-2 or TRBV6-3 and TRBJ2-7; D remains ambiguous. The ends were cut back, 2 bases at V and 3 bases at J, with 8 bases in the middle. Per germline, CDR1 MNHEY and CDR2 SVGEGT. The CDR3 consists of 13 residues. The DNA for the CDR3 is TGTGCCAGCAGTTACGCAGGCGTCTACGAGCAGTACTTC. Translated, it gives CASSYAGVYEQYF.

This clonotype was detected ten times or more. V usage is TRBV20-1 and J usage is TRBJ1-3; D ambiguous. This CDR3 has 13 amino acids. V lost 3 bases and J 0 bases, leaving 6 bases between the germline ends. Germline values: CDR1 DFQATT, CDR2 SNEGSKA (reference sequence). The CDR3 region is CSASGSSGNTIYF. CDR3 nucleotide sequence: TGCAGTGCTAGTGGTAGCTCTGGAAACACCATATATTTT.

Turning to this clonotype: One base away lies a much larger clone, so this may be a sequencing read error. The chain joins TRBV5-1 to TRBJ2-1, with 11 bases identical to TRBD2. This CDR3 is built from 16 residues. Germline CDR1 and CDR2: SGHRS and YFSETQ. The CDR3 loop reads CVSSLTVSGGANEQFF. CDR3 coding DNA: TGCGTCAGCAGCTTAACCGTTAGCGGGGGGGCCAATGAGCAGTTCTTC.

This chain joins TRBV19 and TRBJ2-2; tentatively, D is TRBD1 (5 bases). Germline V CDR1 and CDR2: LNHDA, SQIVND (reference sequence). The CDR3 is made up of 12 amino acids. V shed 4 bases and J shed 8 bases, with 8 bases lying between them. The CDR3 reads CASSTRGGELFF. The CDR3 DNA sequence: TGTGCCAGTAGTACAAGGGGAGGGGAGCTGTTTTTT. Drawing the rest from reference TRBV19 and TRBJ2-2, the complete variable domain is DGGITQSPKYLFRKEGQNVTLSCEQNLNHDAMYWYRQDPGQGLRLIYYSQIVNDFQKGDIAEGYSVSREKKESFPLTVTSAQKNPTAFYLCASSTRGGELFFGEGSRLTVL.

This clonotype occurred a few times. This chain uses TRBV12-3 or TRBV12-4 with TRBJ2-7; D remains ambiguous. This CDR3 spans 12 amino acids. Trimming removed 4 bases from V and 2 bases from J, with 6 bases in between. CDR3 DNA sequence: TGTGCCAGCAGTTGGGAAACCTACGAGCAGTACTTC. Its protein is CASSWETYEQYF.

This clonotype has only a few counts. The chain employs TRBV29-1 and TRBJ2-5; 8 nucleotides align to TRBD2. This CDR3 has 17 amino acids. Trimming at V came to 4 bases and at J to 4 bases, leaving 17 bases not matched to a gene. Germline lookup yields CDR1 SQVTM and CDR2 ANQGSEA. CDR3 nucleotides: TGCAGCGTTGTCGAGAGCGGGGGAGGTTCATTTCGAGAGACCCAGTACTTC. This encodes CSVVESGGGSFRETQYF. The whole variable domain, remainder taken from reference TRBV29-1 and TRBJ2-5, is SAVISQKPSRDICQRGTSLTIQCQVDSQVTMMFWYRQQPGQSLTLIATANQGSEATYESGFVIDKFPISRPNLTFSTLTVSNMSPEDSSIYLCSVVESGGGSFRETQYFGPGTRLLVL.

V usage is TRBV20-1 and J usage is TRBJ1-1; D perhaps matches TRBD1 (5 bases). Germline V gene data show CDR1 as DFQATT and CDR2 as SNEGSKA (reference sequence). There are 15 residues in the CDR3. The V end lost 0 bases, the J end lost 1 base, and 12 bases lay between the germline ends. CDR3 protein: CSARDPSTENTEAFF. The CDR3, as DNA: TGCAGTGCTAGAGATCCCTCGACAGAGAACACTGAAGCTTTCTTT.

The chain combines TRBV7-2 with TRBJ1-1, with a weak D call TRBD1 (5 bases). Germline CDR1 reads SGHTA; CDR2 reads FQGNSA. Trimming took 7 bases from V and 5 from J, leaving 14 bases between them. CDR3 length: 13 residues. CDR3 DNA sequence: TGTGCCAGCAACCCTTCCGGGGGAACTGAAGCTTTCTTT. Translated, it gives CASNPSGGTEAFF.

V usage is TRBV20-1 and J usage is TRBJ2-4, with D uncertain. This CDR3 spans 10 amino acids. Germline assignment: CDR1 DFQATT and CDR2 SNEGSKA (reference sequence). Between the trimmed V and J ends, which lost 6 bases and 9 bases, there was a span of 9 bases. The CDR3 is CSASAAIQYF. The CDR3 DNA is TGCAGTGCCTCGGCGGCCATTCAGTACTTC.